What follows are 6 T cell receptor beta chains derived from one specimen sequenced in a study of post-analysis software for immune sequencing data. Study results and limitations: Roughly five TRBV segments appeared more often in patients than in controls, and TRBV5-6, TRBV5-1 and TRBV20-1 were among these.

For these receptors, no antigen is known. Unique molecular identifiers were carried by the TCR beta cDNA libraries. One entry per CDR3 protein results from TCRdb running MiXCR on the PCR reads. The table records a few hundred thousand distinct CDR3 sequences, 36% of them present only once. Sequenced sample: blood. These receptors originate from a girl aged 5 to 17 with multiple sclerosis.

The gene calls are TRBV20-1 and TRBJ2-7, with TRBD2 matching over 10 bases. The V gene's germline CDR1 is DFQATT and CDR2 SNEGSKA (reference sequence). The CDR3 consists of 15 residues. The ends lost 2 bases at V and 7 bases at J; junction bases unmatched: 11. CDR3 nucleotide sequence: TGCAGTGCTAGACAAAGACTAGCGGGCTACAATGAGCAGTACTTC. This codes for CSARQRLAGYNEQYF.

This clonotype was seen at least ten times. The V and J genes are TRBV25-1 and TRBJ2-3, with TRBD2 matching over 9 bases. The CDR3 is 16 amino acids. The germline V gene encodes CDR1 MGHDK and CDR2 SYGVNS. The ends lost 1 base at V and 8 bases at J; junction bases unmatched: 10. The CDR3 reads CASSELVAGGQATQYF. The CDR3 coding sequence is TGTGCCAGCAGTGAATTGGTGGCGGGAGGGCAGGCTACGCAGTATTTT.

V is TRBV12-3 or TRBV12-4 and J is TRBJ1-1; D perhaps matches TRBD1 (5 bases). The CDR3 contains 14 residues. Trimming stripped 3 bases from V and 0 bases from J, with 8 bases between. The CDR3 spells CASSFQGVNTEAFF. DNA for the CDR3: TGTGCCAGCAGTTTCCAGGGAGTGAACACTGAAGCTTTCTTT.

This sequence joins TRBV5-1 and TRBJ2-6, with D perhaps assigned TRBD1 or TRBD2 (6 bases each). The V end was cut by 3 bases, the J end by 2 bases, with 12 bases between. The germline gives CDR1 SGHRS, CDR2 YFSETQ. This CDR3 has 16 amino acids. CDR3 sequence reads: CASSSGRGPGANVLTF. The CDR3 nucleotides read TGCGCCAGCAGCTCAGGTCGGGGGCCTGGGGCCAACGTCCTGACTTTC.

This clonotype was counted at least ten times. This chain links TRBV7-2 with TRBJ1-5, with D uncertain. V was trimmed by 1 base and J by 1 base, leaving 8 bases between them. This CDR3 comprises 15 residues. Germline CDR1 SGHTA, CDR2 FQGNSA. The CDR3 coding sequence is TGTGCCAGCAGCTTAGGTCTTCGGAGCAATCAGCCCCAGCATTTT. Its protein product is CASSLGLRSNQPQHF.

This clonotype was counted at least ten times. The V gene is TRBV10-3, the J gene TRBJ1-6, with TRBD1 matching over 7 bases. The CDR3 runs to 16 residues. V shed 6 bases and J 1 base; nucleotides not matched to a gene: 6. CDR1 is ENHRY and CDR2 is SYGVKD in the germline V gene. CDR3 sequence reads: CAISRQGGSYNSPLHF. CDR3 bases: TGTGCCATCAGCCGACAGGGTGGTTCCTATAATTCACCCCTCCACTTT.